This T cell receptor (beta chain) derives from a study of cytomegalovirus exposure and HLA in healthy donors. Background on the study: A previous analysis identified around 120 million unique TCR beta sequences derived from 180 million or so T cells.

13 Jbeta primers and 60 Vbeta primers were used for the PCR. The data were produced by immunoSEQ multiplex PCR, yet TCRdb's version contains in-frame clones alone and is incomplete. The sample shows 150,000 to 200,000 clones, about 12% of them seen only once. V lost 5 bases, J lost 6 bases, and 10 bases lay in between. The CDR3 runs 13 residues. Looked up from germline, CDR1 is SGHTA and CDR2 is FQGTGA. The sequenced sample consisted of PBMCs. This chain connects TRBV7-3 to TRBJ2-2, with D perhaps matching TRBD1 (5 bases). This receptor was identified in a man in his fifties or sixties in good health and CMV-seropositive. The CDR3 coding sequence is TGTGCCAGCAGCCCGGACACGTCCGGGGAGCTGTTTTTT. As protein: CASSPDTSGELFF.